The 6 T cell receptor beta chains reported below all come from one sample, sequenced in a study of identical twins. Each CDR3 protein is one row after TCRdb ran MiXCR on the 5' RACE reads. The sample has roughly 1.6 million distinct CDR3 sequences; roughly a third are singletons. The sequenced sample consisted of cord blood. The receptors were sampled from a newborn girl in good health.

Only a few counts were recorded for this clonotype. The chain combines TRBV7-2 with TRBJ2-5; no reliable D call. The CDR3 runs to 17 residues. Between the trimmed V and J ends, which lost 4 bases and 11 bases, there was a span of 29 bases. Per the germline V gene, CDR1 is SGHTA and CDR2 is FQGNSA. The CDR3 loop reads CASSSKHLLPRLNEQYF. CDR3 coding DNA: TGTGCCAGCAGCTCAAAACACCTTCTCCCTAGATTAAATGAGCAGTACTTC.

There are a few counts of this clonotype. The CDR3 sequence is CASSQVGPQATQYF. In DNA, the CDR3 is TGCGCCAGCAGCCAAGTAGGTCCTCAGGCGACCCAGTACTTC. J is TRBJ2-7 and V is TRBV4-1, with unresolved D. The J call could be wrong; TRBJ2-5 is a better fit for the DNA end. The germline V gene encodes CDR1 MGHRA and CDR2 YSYEKL. The CDR3 is 14 residues long.

The rearrangement joins TRBV10-3 to TRBJ1-5; D ambiguous. V was cut by 0 bases and J by 5 bases, with 11 bases left in between. CDR1 and CDR2 from the germline V gene are ENHRY and SYGVKD. The CDR3 totals 15 residues. CDR3 loop: CAISESEDRDQPQHF. DNA of the CDR3: TGTGCCATCAGTGAGTCGGAAGATAGGGATCAGCCCCAGCATTTT.

This chain uses TRBV4-1 with TRBJ2-1, with TRBD2 matching over 11 bases. CDR3 length: 19 residues. Germline CDR1 and CDR2: MGHRA and YSYEKL. The junction had 9 bases not matched to a gene; V was cut back by 2 bases and J by 0 bases. In DNA form, the CDR3 reads TGCGCCAGCAGCCAACTGGGACTAGCGGCCCCTAGCTCCTACAATGAGCAGTTCTTC. The encoded protein is CASSQLGLAAPSSYNEQFF.

This clonotype occurred once. This chain connects TRBV12-5 to TRBJ1-1, with D uncertain. The germline V gene encodes CDR1 LGHNT and CDR2 FRNRAP. With 7 bases removed from V and 1 base from J, the gap between germline ends came to 13 bases. The CDR3 length is 14 residues. The CDR3: CASAGAPGNTEAFF. The DNA for the CDR3 is TGTGCTAGTGCGGGAGCGCCGGGGAACACTGAAGCTTTCTTT. Together with reference TRBV12-5 and TRBJ1-1, the CDR3 gives the full variable domain: DARVTQTPRHKVTEMGQEVTMRCQPILGHNTVFWYRQTMMQGLELLAYFRNRAPLDDSGMPKDRFSAEMPDATLATLKIQPSEPRDSAVYFCASAGAPGNTEAFFGQGTRLTVV.

V usage is TRBV6-2 or TRBV6-3 and J usage is TRBJ1-2, with 7 bases matching TRBD1. Unmatched junction bases numbered 8, after V lost 4 bases and J lost 0 bases. The V gene's germline CDR1 is MNHEY and CDR2 SVGEGT. CDR3 length: 16 amino acids. The CDR3 DNA reads as TGTGCCAGCAGTTTTTCAACAGGGGCTGCTAACTATGGCTACACCTTC. Protein product: CASSFSTGAANYGYTF.